Below are 19 T cell receptor beta chains sequenced from a single sample in a study of CD8 T cells in ankylosing spondylitis. TCRdb analysed the 5' RACE reads with MiXCR anew, one entry per CDR3 protein. In the table there are 200,000 or so distinct CDR3 sequences, 15% to 20% of which are singletons. Sequenced sample: blood, either unsorted or a sorted T cell fraction (not recorded which). The receptors were sampled from a male donor under 30 with ankylosing spondylitis or in good health (not recorded which).

This chain links TRBV2 with TRBJ1-4; weak D call: TRBD1 (6 bases). The CDR3 spans 16 residues. Trimming stripped 8 bases from V and 4 bases from J, with 20 bases between. Germline V CDR1 and CDR2: SNHLY, FYNNEI. CDR3 bases: TGTGCCAGCGTACCATATACAGGGCCAGATAATGAAAAACTGTTTTTT. Amino acid sequence: CASVPYTGPDNEKLFF.

The sample holds many counts of this clonotype. The V and J genes are TRBV12-3 or TRBV12-4 and TRBJ2-1; 11 nucleotides line up with TRBD2. The J segment lost 5 bases and the V segment lost 7 bases, leaving 13 bases of the junction unmatched. CDR3 length equals 17 residues. The CDR3 sequence is CASIQLAGDRPNNEQFF. CDR3 coding DNA: TGTGCCAGCATCCAACTAGCGGGAGACCGCCCTAACAATGAGCAGTTCTTC.

This clonotype was seen at least ten times. The chain couples TRBV7-9 to TRBJ2-2, with 7 bases that match TRBD2. Germline values: CDR1 SEHNR, CDR2 FQNEAQ (reference sequence). The V gene end was trimmed by 2 bases and the J gene end by 3 bases; junction bases not matched to a gene: 27. The CDR3 runs 23 residues. CDR3 nucleotide sequence: TGTGCCAGCAGCTTACAGGCGGGGAGCGGGGTTCTCCGGGCTGCATCGGACACCGGGGAGCTGTTTTTT. Protein product: CASSLQAGSGVLRAASDTGELFF.

This clonotype occurred many times. The gene calls are TRBV18 and TRBJ2-3, with D hard to call. The V end lost 3 bases, the J end lost 3 bases, and 13 bases lay between the germline ends. The CDR3 has 15 amino acids. The germline CDR1 and CDR2 sequences are KGHSH and LQKENI. CDR3 in DNA: TGTGCCAGCTCACCCCCTAAGGTGTGGACAGATACGCAGTATTTT. Its protein is CASSPPKVWTDTQYF.

The chain combines TRBV28 with TRBJ2-7; 11 bases align to TRBD2. V lost 6 bases, J lost 6 bases, and 7 bases stayed unmatched. The germline V gene has CDR1 MDHEN and CDR2 SYDVKM. The CDR3 totals 14 residues. DNA of the CDR3: TGTGCCAGCAGCCAGACTAGCGGGATGAGCGAGCAGTACTTC. Residues: CASSQTSGMSEQYF.

This clonotype was detected many times. The chain uses TRBV20-1 and TRBJ2-7; D not certain. Germline CDR1 reads DFQATT; CDR2 reads SNEGSKA (reference sequence). The CDR3 is 14 amino acids. Trimming removed 0 bases at V and 7 bases at J, with 16 bases between. This chain's CDR3 is CSARDGTLPREQYF. DNA for the CDR3: TGCAGTGCTAGAGATGGAACCTTACCAAGGGAGCAGTACTTC.

V is TRBV10-3 and J is TRBJ2-7, with D unresolved. Germline V gene lookup returns CDR1 ENHRY and CDR2 SYGVKD. CDR3 length: 12 amino acids. The CDR3 bases are TGTGCTACGGTATTTCCGCGGCCCGAGCAGTACGTC. Translation: CATVFPRPEQYV.

This clonotype was detected many times. This CDR3 is CASSSDSISGNTIYF. CDR3 bases: TGTGCCAGCAGTTCAGACAGCATCTCTGGAAACACCATATATTTT. The chain links TRBV27 to TRBJ1-3; weak D call: TRBD1 (5 bases). The CDR3 runs to 15 residues. The germline V gene has CDR1 MNHEY and CDR2 SMNVEV (reference sequence). V dropped 4 bases and J dropped 0 bases, with 10 bases sitting between them.

The table lists this clonotype with many counts. The V and J genes are TRBV3-1 and TRBJ2-3, with a weak D call TRBD1 (6 bases). Germline assignment: CDR1 LGHDT and CDR2 YNNKEL (reference sequence). V gave up 4 bases and J gave up 3 bases, with 17 bases separating them. This CDR3 spans 16 amino acids. The CDR3 bases are TGTGCCAGCAGCCCCGGAACAGGGTTAAGGACAGATACGCAGTATTTT. Its translation: CASSPGTGLRTDTQYF.

V is TRBV7-2 and J is TRBJ2-3; D is perhaps TRBD2 (5 bases). Per the germline V gene, CDR1 is SGHTA and CDR2 is FQGNSA. The germline V and J ends were trimmed by 5 bases and 4 bases, with 10 bases remaining between them. The length of the CDR3 is 13 residues. This chain's CDR3 is CASSGTRSDTQYF. As DNA, the CDR3 is TGTGCCAGCAGCGGCACTAGGTCAGATACGCAGTATTTT.

This clonotype was detected many times. This chain's CDR3 is CSARVFGEQFF. The CDR3 bases are TGCAGTGCTAGAGTGTTTGGTGAGCAGTTCTTC. The J gene is TRBJ2-1, the V gene TRBV20-1; no clear D gene. V was cut by 1 base and J by 9 bases, with 7 bases left in between. CDR1 is DFQATT, CDR2 SNEGSKA, per germline (reference sequence). The CDR3 contains 11 residues.

The gene calls are TRBV18 and TRBJ2-7; a possible D gene is TRBD2 (6 bases). The V gene lost 9 bases and the J gene lost 0 bases, with 21 bases spanning the gap. The germline gives CDR1 KGHSH, CDR2 LQKENI. This CDR3 is built from 16 residues. The CDR3 loop reads CASSSGTELSSYEQYF. In DNA form, the CDR3 reads TGTGCCAGTTCCTCGGGGACTGAGCTTTCCTCCTACGAGCAGTACTTC. Full variable domain (missing parts from reference TRBV18 and TRBJ2-7): NAGVMQNPRHLVRRRGQEARLRCSPMKGHSHVYWYRQLPEEGLKFMVYLQKENIIDESGMPKERFSAEFPKEGPSILRIQQVVRGDSAAYFCASSSGTELSSYEQYFGPGTRLTVT.

This clonotype was counted ten times or more. This chain joins TRBV6-5 and TRBJ2-7; D unresolved. The germline V gene encodes CDR1 MNHEY and CDR2 SVGAGI. The V end lost 5 bases, the J end lost 5 bases, and 10 bases lay between the germline ends. This CDR3 comprises 12 residues. The CDR3 DNA reads as TGTGCCAGCAGTCATTACACCCACGAGCAGTACTTC. This codes for CASSHYTHEQYF.

The rearrangement joins TRBV5-6 to TRBJ2-7; D is unresolved. The V gene's germline CDR1 is SGHDT and CDR2 YYEEEE. Trimming left V 1 base short and J 3 bases short, with 11 bases between. This CDR3 is 14 amino acids long. In DNA, the CDR3 is TGTGCCAGCAGCTTGTCCCCAAAAAGCTACGAGCAGTACTTC. Its protein is CASSLSPKSYEQYF. Drawing the rest from reference TRBV5-6 and TRBJ2-7, the complete variable domain is DAGVTQSPTHLIKTRGQQVTLRCSPKSGHDTVSWYQQALGQGPQFIFQYYEEEERQRGNFPDRFSGHQFPNYSSELNVNALLLGDSALYLCASSLSPKSYEQYFGPGTRLTVT.

This clonotype was recorded many times. The chain recombines TRBV12-3 or TRBV12-4 with TRBJ1-1, with a possible D match to TRBD1 (6 bases). The CDR3 runs to 16 residues. The germline V and J ends were trimmed by 6 bases and 0 bases, with 17 bases remaining between them. CDR3 nucleotide sequence: TGTGCCAGCAGCACCCCGGGAGGGGGGATGAACACTGAAGCTTTCTTT. It specifies CASSTPGGGMNTEAFF.

The table lists this clonotype with many counts. The chain combines TRBV12-3 or TRBV12-4 with TRBJ1-2; 7 positions match TRBD1. Losses at the gene ends were 6 bases for V and 3 bases for J; bases not matched to a gene: 4. CDR3 length: 13 amino acids. The CDR3 coding sequence is TGTGCCAGCAGCGACACAGGGGACTATGGCTACACCTTC. As protein: CASSDTGDYGYTF.

This clonotype was seen ten or more times. CDR3 amino acids: CASSYSGRNTGELFF. The CDR3 DNA is TGTGCCAGCAGTTACTCGGGCCGGAACACCGGGGAGCTGTTTTTT. This chain joins TRBV6-5 and TRBJ2-2, with unresolved D. The CDR3 runs to 15 residues. Germline V lookup: CDR1 MNHEY, CDR2 SVGAGI. With 0 bases removed from V and 1 base from J, the gap between germline ends came to 6 bases.

This clonotype was seen repeatedly, ten times or more. The chain has TRBV29-1 and TRBJ2-7, with 14 positions matching TRBD2. Germline V gene sequence: CDR1 SQVTM, CDR2 ANQGSEA. The ends lost 6 bases at V and 6 bases at J; junction bases unmatched: 7. CDR3 length: 14 amino acids. DNA of the CDR3: TGCAGCGTAGAGGGGACTAGCGGGAGAGGCGAGCAGTACTTC. Its translation: CSVEGTSGRGEQYF.

There are many counts of this clonotype. CDR3 DNA sequence: TGTGCCAGCAGGTCCCGGGCGAACACTGAAGCTTTCTTT. Amino acid sequence: CASRSRANTEAFF. The V gene is TRBV7-8, the J gene TRBJ1-1, with D uncertain. The length of the CDR3 is 13 residues. Germline values: CDR1 SGHVS, CDR2 FQNEAQ. Trimming took 6 bases from V and 1 from J, leaving 9 bases between them.